Below, one TCR beta chain is given with its context. Its specificity is unknown. This entry belongs to a study of CD8+CD57+ T cells in acquired aplastic anemia. As for the study in general: Healthy donors yielded around 10 million CD4+ cell reads on average.

Notes on the study in general: Simpson's diversity of CD8+ cells was not significantly different in patients compared with controls.

Germline V gene lookup returns CDR1 SGDLS and CDR2 YYNGEE. CDR3 length equals 12 residues. V was shortened by 9 bases and J by 7 bases, with 16 bases between the two germline ends. Genomic DNA provided the template from which TCR beta VDJ and CDR3 profiles were obtained. TCRdb analysed the reads with MiXCR anew, one entry per CDR3 protein. The table lists 150,000 or so distinct CDR3 sequences, 55% to 75% of them singletons, with 45% in the top ten. The rearrangement joins TRBV9 to TRBJ1-2; unclear D gene. Input material: sorted CD4+, CD8+, or CD8+CD57+ T cells (not recorded which) from PBMCs. The clonotype was recovered from a human donor in good health. For the CDR3, the DNA is TGTGCCACCTCGGGCAGGTCGCGTGGCTACACCTTC. It yields the protein CATSGRSRGYTF.